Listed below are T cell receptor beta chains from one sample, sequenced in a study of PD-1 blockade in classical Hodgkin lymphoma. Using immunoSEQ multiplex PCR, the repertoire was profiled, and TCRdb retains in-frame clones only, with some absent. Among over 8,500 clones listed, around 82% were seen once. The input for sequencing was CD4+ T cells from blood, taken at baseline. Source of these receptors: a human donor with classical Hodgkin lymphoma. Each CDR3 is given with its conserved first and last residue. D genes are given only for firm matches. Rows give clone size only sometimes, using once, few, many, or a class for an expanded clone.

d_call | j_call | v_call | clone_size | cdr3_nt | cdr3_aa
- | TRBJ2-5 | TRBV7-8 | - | TGTGCCAGCAGCTTAGAAGCAATCCAAGAGACCCAGTACTTC | CASSLEAIQETQYF
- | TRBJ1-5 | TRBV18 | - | TGTGCCGGCTCACCCGAGGTTTCTGGCAATCAGCCCCAGCATTTT | CAGSPEVSGNQPQHF
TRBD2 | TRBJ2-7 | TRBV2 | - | TGTGCCAGCAGTCCGAGACTAGCGGGAGGTATGTACGAGCAGTACTTC | CASSPRLAGGMYEQYF
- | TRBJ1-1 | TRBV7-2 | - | TGTGCCAGCAGCTTAGCGGGGAGGAACACTGAAGCTTTCTTT | CASSLAGRNTEAFF
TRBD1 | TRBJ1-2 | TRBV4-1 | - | TGCGCCAGCAGCCATACCCGGGACAGGGGACTCAGGGGTGGCTACACCTTC | CASSHTRDRGLRGGYTF
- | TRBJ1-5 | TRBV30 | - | TGTGCCTGCCAGATAAGGCAGCCCCAGCATTTT | CACQIRQPQHF
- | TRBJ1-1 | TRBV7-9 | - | TGTGCCAGCAGCTTAGCCCTAGCGGCAGGGAACACTGAAGCTTTCTTT | CASSLALAAGNTEAFF
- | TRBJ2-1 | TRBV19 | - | TGTGCCAGTAGTATAGTGGTAGGTGGAAGGTATGAGCAGTTCTTC | CASSIVVGGRYEQFF
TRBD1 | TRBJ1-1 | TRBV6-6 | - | TGTGCCAGCAGTTCCCCCGGGACAGGGAACACTGAAGCTTTCTTT | CASSSPGTGNTEAFF
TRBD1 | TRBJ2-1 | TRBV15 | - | TGTGCCACCAGCAGGACAGGGGCGTCCAATGAGCAGTTCTTC | CATSRTGASNEQFF
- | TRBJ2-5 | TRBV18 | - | TGTGCCAGCTCACCAATCGCGGGTAACCAAGAGACCCAGTACTTC | CASSPIAGNQETQYF
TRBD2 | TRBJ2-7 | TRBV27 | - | TGTGCCACCAGGACTAGCGGGAGTTACGAGCAGTACTTC | CATRTSGSYEQYF
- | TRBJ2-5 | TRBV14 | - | TGTGCCAGCAGCCAAAGGGTCGGGAGCCGCGGGGAGACCCAGTACTTC | CASSQRVGSRGETQYF
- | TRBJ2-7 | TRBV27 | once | TGTGCCAGCAGCCGGGTAGGGTACGAGCAGTACTTC | CASSRVGYEQYF
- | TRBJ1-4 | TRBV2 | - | TGTGCCAGCAGTTTGGATTGGACTAATGAAAAACTGTTTTTT | CASSLDWTNEKLFF
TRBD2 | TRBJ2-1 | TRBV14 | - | TGTGCCAGCAGCCCACCGGGACTAGCGGGAGGAACGAATGAGCAGTTCTTC | CASSPPGLAGGTNEQFF
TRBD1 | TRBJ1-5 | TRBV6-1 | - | TGTGCCAGCAGTGGAGGGGACAGAGGTCAGCCCCAGCATTTT | CASSGGDRGQPQHF
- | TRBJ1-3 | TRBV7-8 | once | TGTGCCAGCAGGAGTAGCTCTGGAAACACCATATATTTT | CASRSSSGNTIYF
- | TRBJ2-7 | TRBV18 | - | TGTGCCAGCTCACTTCTGGGGCAATTTAAGCCCTCTCGCTACGAGCAGTACTTC | CASSLLGQFKPSRYEQYF
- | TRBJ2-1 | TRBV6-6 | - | TGTGCCAGCGTTCCAGGGTCATTCCATGAGCAGTTCTTC | CASVPGSFHEQFF
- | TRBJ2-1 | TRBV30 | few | TGTGCCTGGAGTGTACGCAGGGCACCCCCAAATGAGCAGTTCTTC | CAWSVRRAPPNEQFF
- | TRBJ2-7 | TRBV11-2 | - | TGTGCCAGCAGTAGTACTACGGGAGTAAGCGAGCAGTACTTC | CASSSTTGVSEQYF
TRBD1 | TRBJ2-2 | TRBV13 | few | TGTGCCAGCAGGCCAAAGGGGGCGGGTATGTCGAACACCGGGGAGCTGTTTTTT | CASRPKGAGMSNTGELFF
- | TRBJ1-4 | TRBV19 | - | TGTGCCAGTAGTATCATCGGGGAAAAACTGTTTTTT | CASSIIGEKLFF
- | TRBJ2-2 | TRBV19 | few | TGTGCCAGTAGTATAGCAGCGGAAGGGGAGCTGTTTTTT | CASSIAAEGELFF
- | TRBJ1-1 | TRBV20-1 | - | TGCAGTGCTAGAGATCCCACTGAAGCTTTCTTT | CSARDPTEAFF
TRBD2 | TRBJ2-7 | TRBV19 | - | TGTGCCAGTAGTATAGATTCTACTAGCGGGAGGAGGTACGAGCAGTACTTC | CASSIDSTSGRRYEQYF
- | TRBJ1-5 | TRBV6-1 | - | TGTGCCAGCAAACCGGGGGTCAATCAGCCCCAGCATTTT | CASKPGVNQPQHF
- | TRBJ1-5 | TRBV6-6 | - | TGTGCCAGCAGCTCCGAACGGGGGACGGGCAATCAGCCCCAGCATTTT | CASSSERGTGNQPQHF
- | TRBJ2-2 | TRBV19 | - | TGTGCCAGTAGTACGGGAATCGGCACCGGGGAGCTGTTTTTT | CASSTGIGTGELFF
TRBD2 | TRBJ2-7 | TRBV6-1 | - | TGTGCCAGCAGTGACGTGACTAGCGGGATCATTACCCGCGAGCAGTACTTC | CASSDVTSGIITREQYF
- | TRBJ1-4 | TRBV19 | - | TGTGCCAGTAAGGAAAGGGCGGCTAATGAAAAACTGTTTTTT | CASKERAANEKLFF
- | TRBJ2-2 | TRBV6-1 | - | TGTGCCAGCACGTTTGGCACCGGGGAGCTGTTTTTT | CASTFGTGELFF
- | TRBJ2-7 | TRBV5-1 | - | TGCGCCAGCAGCTTGGGGGGTGCCCCCTCCTACGAGCAGTACTTC | CASSLGGAPSYEQYF
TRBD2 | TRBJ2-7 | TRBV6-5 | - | TGTGCCAGCAGCCTTACCCGGGACTATGGCGAGCAGTACTTC | CASSLTRDYGEQYF
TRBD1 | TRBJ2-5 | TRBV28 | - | TGTGCCAGCAGTTTAGTGACAGGGGGAGGGGAGACCCAGTACTTC | CASSLVTGGGETQYF
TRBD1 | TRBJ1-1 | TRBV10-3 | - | TGTGCCGCCTCAGACAGGGAATACGATGAAGCTTTCTTT | CAASDREYDEAFF
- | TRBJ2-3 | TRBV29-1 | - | TGCAGCGTTGTCATCTACACAGATACGCAGTATTTT | CSVVIYTDTQYF
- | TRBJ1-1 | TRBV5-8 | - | TGTGCCAGCAGCTTGCAAACTACAGGGAACACTGAAGCTTTCTTT | CASSLQTTGNTEAFF
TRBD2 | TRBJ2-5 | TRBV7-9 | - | TGTGCCAGCAGCGCCCACGCCCTAGCGGGAGGGGAGACCCAGTACTTC | CASSAHALAGGETQYF
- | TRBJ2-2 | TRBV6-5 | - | TGTGCCAGCAGTTACACAGGGAACACCGGGGAGCTGTTTTTT | CASSYTGNTGELFF
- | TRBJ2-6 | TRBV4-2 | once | TGTGCCAGCAGCCAAGACGTCGGGGGCTCTGGGGCCAACGTCCTGACTTTC | CASSQDVGGSGANVLTF
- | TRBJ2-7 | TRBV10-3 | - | TGTGCCATCAGTGTGACGGACCACGGGCAGTACTTC | CAISVTDHGQYF
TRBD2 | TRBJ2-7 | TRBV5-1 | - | TGCGCTGTTAGCGGGAGAATCCACGAGCAGTACTTC | CAVSGRIHEQYF
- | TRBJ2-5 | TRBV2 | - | TGTGCCAGCAGCCGGACGCAAGAGACCCAGTACTTC | CASSRTQETQYF
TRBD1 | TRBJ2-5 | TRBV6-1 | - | TGTGCCAGCAGTGCGGCAGGGGGCCAAGAGACCCAGTACTTC | CASSAAGGQETQYF